Listed below are T cell receptor beta chains from one sample, sequenced in a study of shared clonotypes between healthy human individuals. Method: immunoSEQ multiplex PCR; TCRdb's copy keeps in-frame clones and lacks some. The data contain a few million clones, 90% to 95% of them singletons. The specimen was naive CD8+ T cells from PBMCs. All receptors derive from a young man in good health. Some clones in this sample may be carry-over from other donors' samples. CDR3s include the opening cysteine and the closing phenylalanine or tryptophan. D genes are given only for firm matches. Clone size, where shown, is once, few, many, or a class for clones that have expanded.

>TRBD2|TRBV27|NA|15|TRBJ2-1
TGTGCCAGCAGCTTTTTAGCGGGAGCCTACAATGAGCAGTTCTTC
CASSFLAGAYNEQFF
>NA|TRBV4-3|few|13|TRBJ1-2
TGCGCCAGCAGCCCAGCAGCGGGCTATGGCTACACCTTC
CASSPAAGYGYTF
>NA|TRBV11-2|NA|16|TRBJ2-1
TGTGCCAGCAGCTCCTCACTAGTAGGTTCCTACAATGAGCAGTTCTTC
CASSSSLVGSYNEQFF
>TRBD1|TRBV27|NA|16|TRBJ1-5
TGTGCCAGCAGTTTAAGACAGGGGGCAATCTATCAGCCCCAGCATTTT
CASSLRQGAIYQPQHF
>TRBD2|TRBV7-2|NA|17|TRBJ2-3
TGTGCCAGCAGCTTCCTGATTAGCGGGAGGGGGACAGATACGCAGTATTTT
CASSFLISGRGTDTQYF
>NA|TRBV27|NA|17|TRBJ1-5
TGTGCCAGCAGTCTCCTACCGCTCGGGGCTAGCAATCAGCCCCAGCATTTT
CASSLLPLGASNQPQHF
>NA|TRBV28|NA|14|TRBJ2-5
TGTGCCAGCAGCTGGGGGTTGAAACAAGAGACCCAGTACTTC
CASSWGLKQETQYF
>NA|TRBV6-6|NA|15|TRBJ1-2
TGTGCCAGCAGTTACGGTCAGATCACGATCTATGGCTACACCTTC
CASSYGQITIYGYTF
>TRBD1|TRBV7-9|NA|15|TRBJ2-7
TGTGCCAGCAGCTTCGGACAGGGATCTTCCTACGAGCAGTACTTC
CASSFGQGSSYEQYF
>TRBD1|TRBV18|NA|15|TRBJ2-7
TGTGCCAGCTCACCAGAAACAGGGGTACTACGAGGGCAGTACTTC
CASSPETGVLRGQYF
>TRBD1|TRBV29-1|NA|13|TRBJ2-7
TGCAGCGTTGACAGGGGGCCTTCCTACGAGCAGTACTTC
CSVDRGPSYEQYF